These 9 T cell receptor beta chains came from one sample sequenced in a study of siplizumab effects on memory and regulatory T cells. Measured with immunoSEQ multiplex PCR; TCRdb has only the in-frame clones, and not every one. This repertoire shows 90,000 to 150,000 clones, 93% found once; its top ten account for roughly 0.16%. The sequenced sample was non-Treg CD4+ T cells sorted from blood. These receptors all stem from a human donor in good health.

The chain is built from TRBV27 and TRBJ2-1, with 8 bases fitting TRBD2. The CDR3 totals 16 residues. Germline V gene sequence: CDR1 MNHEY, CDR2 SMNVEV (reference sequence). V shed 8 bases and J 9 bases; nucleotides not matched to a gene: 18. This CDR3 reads CASSYLSGLAESEQFF. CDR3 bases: TGTGCCAGCTCCTACCTATCCGGACTAGCAGAGAGTGAGCAGTTCTTC.

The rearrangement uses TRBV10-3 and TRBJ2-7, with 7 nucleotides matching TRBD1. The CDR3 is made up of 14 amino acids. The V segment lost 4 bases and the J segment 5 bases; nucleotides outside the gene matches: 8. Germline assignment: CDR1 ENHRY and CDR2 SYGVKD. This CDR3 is CAISGSTGRNEQYF. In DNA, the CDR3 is TGTGCCATCAGTGGTTCGACAGGGCGGAACGAGCAGTACTTC.

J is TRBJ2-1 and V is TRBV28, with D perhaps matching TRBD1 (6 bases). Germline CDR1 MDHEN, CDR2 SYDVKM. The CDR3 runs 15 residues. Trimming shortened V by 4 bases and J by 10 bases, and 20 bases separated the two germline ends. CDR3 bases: TGTGCCAGCAGTTCCCGGCAGGGGCGAAGATACGAGCAGTTCTTC. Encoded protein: CASSSRQGRRYEQFF.

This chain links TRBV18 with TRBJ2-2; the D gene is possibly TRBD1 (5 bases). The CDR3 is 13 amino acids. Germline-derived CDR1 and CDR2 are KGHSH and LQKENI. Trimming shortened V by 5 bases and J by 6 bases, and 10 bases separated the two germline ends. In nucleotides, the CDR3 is TGTGCCAGCTCAATTGGGGCAGCCGGGGAGCTGTTTTTT. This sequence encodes CASSIGAAGELFF.

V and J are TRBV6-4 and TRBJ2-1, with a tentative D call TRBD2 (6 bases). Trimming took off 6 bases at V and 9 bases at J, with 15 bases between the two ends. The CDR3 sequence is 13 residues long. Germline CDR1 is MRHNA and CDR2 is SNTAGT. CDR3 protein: CASSEETRGEQFF. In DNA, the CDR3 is TGTGCCAGCAGCGAAGAGACTAGGGGTGAGCAGTTCTTC.

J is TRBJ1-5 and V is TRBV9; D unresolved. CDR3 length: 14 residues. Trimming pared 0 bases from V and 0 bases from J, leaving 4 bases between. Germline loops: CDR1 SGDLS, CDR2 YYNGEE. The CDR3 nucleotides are TGTGCCAGCAGCGTAGGGGTTAGCAATCAGCCCCAGCATTTT. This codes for CASSVGVSNQPQHF.

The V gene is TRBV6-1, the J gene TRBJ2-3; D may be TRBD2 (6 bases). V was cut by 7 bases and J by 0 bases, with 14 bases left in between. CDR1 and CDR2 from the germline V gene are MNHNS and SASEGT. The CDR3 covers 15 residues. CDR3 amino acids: CASMPRDLSTDTQYF. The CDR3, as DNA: TGTGCCAGCATGCCCCGGGACTTAAGCACAGATACGCAGTATTTT.

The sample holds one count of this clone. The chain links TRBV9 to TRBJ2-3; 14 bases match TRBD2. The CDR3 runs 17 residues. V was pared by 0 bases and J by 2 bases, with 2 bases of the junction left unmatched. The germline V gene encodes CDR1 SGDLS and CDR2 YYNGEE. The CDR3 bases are TGTGCCAGCAGCGTAGGGACTAGCGGGGGGACCACAGATACGCAGTATTTT. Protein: CASSVGTSGGTTDTQYF.

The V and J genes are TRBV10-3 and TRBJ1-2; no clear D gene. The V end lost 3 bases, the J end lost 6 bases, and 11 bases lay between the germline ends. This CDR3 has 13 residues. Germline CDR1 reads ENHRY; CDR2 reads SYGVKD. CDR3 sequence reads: CAISDFRGDGYTF. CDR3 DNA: TGTGCCATCAGTGATTTCCGTGGGGATGGCTACACCTTC.